This TCR beta chain stems from a study of T-cell reconstitution after alpha-beta-depleted transplantation in children. Unique molecular identifiers were used in preparing the TCRbeta library. Each CDR3 protein gets one entry after TCRdb re-called the PCR reads with MiXCR. The table shows about 360,000 distinct CDR3 sequences, with roughly 14% occurring only once. V dropped 6 bases and J dropped 6 bases, with 18 bases sitting between them. CDR1 is MNHNS, CDR2 SASEGT, per germline. This CDR3 region has 16 residues. The receptor's source is a human donor who donated a stem cell graft to a child with Fanconi anemia. Here the sequenced sample was PBMCs, taken from the stem cell graft. J is TRBJ1-6 and V is TRBV6-1; a weak D match, TRBD1 (6 bases). The CDR3 reads CASSPTGSPFNSPLHF. CDR3 coding DNA: TGTGCCAGCAGCCCTACAGGGAGCCCTTTTAATTCACCCCTCCACTTT.